Listed here is a single T cell receptor beta chain. Its antigen is still unknown. These data are taken from a study of T cell repertoires in cytomegalovirus infection. Whole-study findings and limits: Of the TCR beta families, the public ones yielded a cumulative frequency that identified carriers of CMV plus the relevant HLA.

TCRdb independently ran MiXCR on the reads; one entry per CDR3 protein. The sample holds more than 85,000 distinct CDR3 sequences, about 30% seen once. This sequence was found in a human donor in good health (CMV status not recorded). Some clones in this sample may be carry-over from other donors' samples. The sequencing here drew on CD8+ T cells from cultured PBMCs, taken from culture after CMV antigen stimulation.

The CDR3 here is CASSLWTGGTTDTQYF. CDR3 nucleotides: TGTGCCAGCAGTTTGTGGACAGGGGGAACCACAGATACGCAGTATTTT. The chain has TRBV6-6 and TRBJ2-3; the match to TRBD1 covers 10 bases. The CDR3 is 16 amino acids. Germline CDR1 reads MNHNY; CDR2 reads SVGAGI (reference sequence). The trim removed 4 bases at V and 2 bases at J, leaving 6 bases unmatched.